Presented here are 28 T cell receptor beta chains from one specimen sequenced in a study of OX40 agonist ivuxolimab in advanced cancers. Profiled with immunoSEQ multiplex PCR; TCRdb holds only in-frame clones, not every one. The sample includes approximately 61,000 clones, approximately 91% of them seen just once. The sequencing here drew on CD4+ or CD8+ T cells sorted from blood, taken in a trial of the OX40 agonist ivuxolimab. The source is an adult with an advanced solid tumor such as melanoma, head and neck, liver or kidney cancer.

The CDR3 loop reads CASSFRPNSPLHF. In DNA form, the CDR3 reads TGTGCCAGCAGCTTCAGGCCGAATTCACCCCTCCACTTT. The chain couples TRBV11-3 to TRBJ1-6; no firm D call. The CDR3 sequence is 13 residues long. Trimming removed 3 bases from V and 7 bases from J, with 7 bases in between. Germline V CDR1 and CDR2: SGHNT, YENEEA.

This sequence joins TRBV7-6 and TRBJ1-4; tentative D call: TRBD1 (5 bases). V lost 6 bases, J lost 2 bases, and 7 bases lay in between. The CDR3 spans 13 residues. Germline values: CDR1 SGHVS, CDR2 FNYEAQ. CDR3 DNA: TGTGCCAGCAGTCAGGGTACTAATGAAAAACTGTTTTTT. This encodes CASSQGTNEKLFF.

The CDR3 DNA sequence: TGCGCCAGCAGCTCGATGAGACTAGCGCAACAAGAGACCCAGTACTTC. Its protein product is CASSSMRLAQQETQYF. The chain employs TRBV5-1 and TRBJ2-5; 8 nucleotides align to TRBD2. The CDR3 contains 16 residues. V was clipped by 3 bases and J by 2 bases; unmatched bases: 9. Germline V CDR1 and CDR2: SGHRS, YFSETQ.

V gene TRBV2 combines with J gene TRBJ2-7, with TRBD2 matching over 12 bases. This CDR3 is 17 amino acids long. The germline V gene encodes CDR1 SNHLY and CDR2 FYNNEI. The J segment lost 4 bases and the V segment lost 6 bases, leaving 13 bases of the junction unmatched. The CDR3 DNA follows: TGTGCCAGCAGCCCCGGACTAGCGGGATTCGGTTTATACGAGCAGTACTTC. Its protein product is CASSPGLAGFGLYEQYF.

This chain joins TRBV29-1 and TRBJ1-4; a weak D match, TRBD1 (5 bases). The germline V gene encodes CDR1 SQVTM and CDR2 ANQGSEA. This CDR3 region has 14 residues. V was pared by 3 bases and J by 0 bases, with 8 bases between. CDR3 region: CSVEGGATNEKLFF. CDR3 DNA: TGCAGCGTTGAGGGAGGGGCAACTAATGAAAAACTGTTTTTT. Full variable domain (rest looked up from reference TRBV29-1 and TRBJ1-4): SAVISQKPSRDICQRGTSLTIQCQVDSQVTMMFWYRQQPGQSLTLIATANQGSEATYESGFVIDKFPISRPNLTFSTLTVSNMSPEDSSIYLCSVEGGATNEKLFFGSGTQLSVL.

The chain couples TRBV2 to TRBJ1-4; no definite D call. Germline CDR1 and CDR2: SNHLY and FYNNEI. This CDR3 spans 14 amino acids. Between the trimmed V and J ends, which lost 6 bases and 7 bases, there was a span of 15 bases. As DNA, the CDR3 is TGTGCCAGCAGGGACGTCGGGTCGGCTGAAAAACTGTTTTTT. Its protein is CASRDVGSAEKLFF.

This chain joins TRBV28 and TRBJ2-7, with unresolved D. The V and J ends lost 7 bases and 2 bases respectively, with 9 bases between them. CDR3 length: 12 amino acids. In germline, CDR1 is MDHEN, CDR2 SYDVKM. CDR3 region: CASNSPAYEQYF. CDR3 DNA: TGTGCCAGCAACAGCCCTGCCTACGAGCAGTACTTC.

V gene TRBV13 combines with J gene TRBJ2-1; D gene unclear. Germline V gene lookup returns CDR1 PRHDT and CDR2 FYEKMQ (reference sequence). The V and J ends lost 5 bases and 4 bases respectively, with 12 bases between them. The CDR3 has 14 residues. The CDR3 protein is CASSPGTMYNEQFF. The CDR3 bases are TGTGCCAGCAGCCCCGGAACTATGTACAATGAGCAGTTCTTC. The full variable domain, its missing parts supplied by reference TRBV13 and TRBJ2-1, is AAGVIQSPRHLIKEKRETATLKCYPIPRHDTVYWYQQGPGQDPQFLISFYEKMQSDKGSIPDRFSAQQFSDYHSELNMSSLELGDSALYFCASSPGTMYNEQFFGPGTRLTVL.

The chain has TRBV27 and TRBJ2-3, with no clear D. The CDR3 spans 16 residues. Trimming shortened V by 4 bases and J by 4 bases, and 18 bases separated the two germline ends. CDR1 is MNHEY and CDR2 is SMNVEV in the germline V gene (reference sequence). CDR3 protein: CASSSPLSVPPDTQYF. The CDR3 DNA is TGTGCCAGCAGTTCCCCTTTAAGTGTCCCCCCAGATACGCAGTATTTT.

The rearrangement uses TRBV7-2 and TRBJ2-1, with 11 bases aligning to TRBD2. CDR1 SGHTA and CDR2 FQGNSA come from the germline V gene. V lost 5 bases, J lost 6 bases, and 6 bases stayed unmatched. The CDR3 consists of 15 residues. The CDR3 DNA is TGTGCCAGCAGCCATAGCGGGAGGGGGGGCAATGAGCAGTTCTTC. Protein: CASSHSGRGGNEQFF.

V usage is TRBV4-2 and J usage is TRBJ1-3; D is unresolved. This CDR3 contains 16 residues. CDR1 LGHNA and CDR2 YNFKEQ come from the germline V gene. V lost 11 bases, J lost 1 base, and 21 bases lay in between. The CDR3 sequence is CASSGPAPGSGNTIYF. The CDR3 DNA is TGTGCCTCGTCCGGGCCGGCTCCGGGGTCTGGAAACACCATATATTTT.

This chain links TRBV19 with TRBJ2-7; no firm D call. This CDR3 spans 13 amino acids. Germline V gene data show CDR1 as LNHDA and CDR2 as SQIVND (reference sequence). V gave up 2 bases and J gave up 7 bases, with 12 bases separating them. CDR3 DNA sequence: TGTGCCAGTAGTATAATTAAGGACGCGGAGCAGTACTTC. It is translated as CASSIIKDAEQYF.

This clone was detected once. This CDR3 reads CATQLAGGPDTQYF. CDR3 nucleotides: TGTGCCACCCAACTAGCGGGAGGGCCAGATACGCAGTATTTT. The chain is built from TRBV27 and TRBJ2-3, with TRBD2 identical over 13 bases. The CDR3 is 14 residues long. Germline V lookup: CDR1 MNHEY, CDR2 SMNVEV (reference sequence). V lost 10 bases and J lost 4; bases outside the gene matches: 5.

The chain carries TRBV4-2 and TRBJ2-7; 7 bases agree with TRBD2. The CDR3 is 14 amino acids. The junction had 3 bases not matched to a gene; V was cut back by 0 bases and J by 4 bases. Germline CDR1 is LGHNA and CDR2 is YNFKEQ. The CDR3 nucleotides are TGTGCCAGCAGCCAAGATGGGACTAATTACGAGCAGTACTTC. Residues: CASSQDGTNYEQYF.

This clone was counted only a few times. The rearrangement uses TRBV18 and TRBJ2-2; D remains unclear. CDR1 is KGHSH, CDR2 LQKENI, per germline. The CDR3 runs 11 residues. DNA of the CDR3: TGTGCGACGTCTTTCACCGGGGAGCTGTTTTTT. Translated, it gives CATSFTGELFF. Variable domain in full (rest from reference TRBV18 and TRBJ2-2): NAGVMQNPRHLVRRRGQEARLRCSPMKGHSHVYWYRQLPEEGLKFMVYLQKENIIDESGMPKERFSAEFPKEGPSILRIQQVVRGDSAAYFCATSFTGELFFGEGSRLTVL.

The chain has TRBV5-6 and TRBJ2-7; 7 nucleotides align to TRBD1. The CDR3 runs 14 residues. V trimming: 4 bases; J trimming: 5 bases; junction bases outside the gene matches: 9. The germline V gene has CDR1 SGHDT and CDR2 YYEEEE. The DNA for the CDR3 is TGTGCCAGCAGCCCCGACAGGGAATTCGACGAGCAGTACTTC. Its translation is CASSPDREFDEQYF.

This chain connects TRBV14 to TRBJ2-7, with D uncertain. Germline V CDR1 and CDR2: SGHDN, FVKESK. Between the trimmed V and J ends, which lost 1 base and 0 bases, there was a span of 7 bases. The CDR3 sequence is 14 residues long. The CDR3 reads CASSQGLASYEQYF. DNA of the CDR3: TGTGCCAGCAGCCAAGGGTTGGCCTCCTACGAGCAGTACTTC.

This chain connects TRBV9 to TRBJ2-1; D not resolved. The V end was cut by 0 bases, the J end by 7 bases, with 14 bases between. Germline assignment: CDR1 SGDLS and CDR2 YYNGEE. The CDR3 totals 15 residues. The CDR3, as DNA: TGTGCCAGCAGCGTAGAAGAGCTCGGAGATAATGAGCAGTTCTTC. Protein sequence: CASSVEELGDNEQFF.

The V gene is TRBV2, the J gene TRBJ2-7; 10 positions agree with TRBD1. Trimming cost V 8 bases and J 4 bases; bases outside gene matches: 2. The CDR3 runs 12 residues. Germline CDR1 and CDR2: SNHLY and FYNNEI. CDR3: CASPGQGYEQYF. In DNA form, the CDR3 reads TGTGCCAGCCCGGGACAGGGGTACGAGCAGTACTTC.

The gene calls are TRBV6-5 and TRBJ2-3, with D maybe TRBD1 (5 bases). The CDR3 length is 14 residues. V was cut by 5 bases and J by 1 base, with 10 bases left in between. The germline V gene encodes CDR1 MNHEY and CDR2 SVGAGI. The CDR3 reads CASSTGRGTDTQYF. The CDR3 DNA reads TGTGCCAGCAGTACTGGCAGGGGCACAGATACGCAGTATTTT.

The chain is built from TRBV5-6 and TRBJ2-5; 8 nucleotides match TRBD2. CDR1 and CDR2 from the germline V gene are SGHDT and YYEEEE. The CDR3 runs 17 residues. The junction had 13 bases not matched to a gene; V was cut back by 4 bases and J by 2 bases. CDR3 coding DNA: TGTGCCAGCAGCCCGTTACTAGCGGAGCGGGTGCAAGAGACCCAGTACTTC. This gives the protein CASSPLLAERVQETQYF.

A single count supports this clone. This chain's CDR3 is CASSRIPQGEVDNEQFF. CDR3 coding DNA: TGTGCCAGCAGCCGAATACCACAGGGGGAGGTCGACAATGAGCAGTTCTTC. The chain carries TRBV5-4 and TRBJ2-1; 8 nucleotides match TRBD1. V shed 4 bases, J shed 5 bases, and the junction held 14 bases outside the gene matches. The germline gives CDR1 SGHNT, CDR2 YYREEE (reference sequence). This CDR3 contains 17 residues.

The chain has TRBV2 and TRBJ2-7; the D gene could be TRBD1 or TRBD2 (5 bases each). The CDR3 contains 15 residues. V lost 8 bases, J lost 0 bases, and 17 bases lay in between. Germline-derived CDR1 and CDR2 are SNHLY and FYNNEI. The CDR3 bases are TGTGCCAGCGGTAGACGGGGCAGTACCTCCTACGAGCAGTACTTC. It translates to CASGRRGSTSYEQYF.

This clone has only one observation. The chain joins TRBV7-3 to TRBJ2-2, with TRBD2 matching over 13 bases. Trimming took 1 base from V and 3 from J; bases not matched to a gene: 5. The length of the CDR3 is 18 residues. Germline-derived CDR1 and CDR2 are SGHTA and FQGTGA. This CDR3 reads CASSLSGGLAGYTGELFF. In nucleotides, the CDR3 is TGTGCCAGCAGCTTAAGTGGGGGACTAGCGGGATACACCGGGGAGCTGTTTTTT.

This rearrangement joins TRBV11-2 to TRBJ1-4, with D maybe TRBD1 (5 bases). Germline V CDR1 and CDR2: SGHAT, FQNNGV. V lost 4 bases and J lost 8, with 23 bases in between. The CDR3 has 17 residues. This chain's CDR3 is CASSSWTREKFGEKLFF. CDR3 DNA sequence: TGTGCCAGCAGCTCGTGGACAAGAGAGAAATTTGGAGAAAAACTGTTTTTT.

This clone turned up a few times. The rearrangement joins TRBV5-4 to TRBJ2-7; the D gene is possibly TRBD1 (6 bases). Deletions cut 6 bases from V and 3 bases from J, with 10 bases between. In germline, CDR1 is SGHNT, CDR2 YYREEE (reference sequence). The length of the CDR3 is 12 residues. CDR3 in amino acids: CASNKQGYEQYF. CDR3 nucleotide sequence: TGTGCCAGCAATAAACAGGGCTACGAGCAGTACTTC.

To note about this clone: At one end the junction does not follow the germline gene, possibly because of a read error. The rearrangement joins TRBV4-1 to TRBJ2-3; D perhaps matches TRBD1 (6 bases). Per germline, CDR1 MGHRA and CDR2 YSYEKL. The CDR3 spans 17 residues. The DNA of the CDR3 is TGCGCCAGCAGCCAAGATCCCCCAGGGACAAGCACGGATACGCAGTATTTT. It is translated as CASSQDPPGTSTDTQYF.

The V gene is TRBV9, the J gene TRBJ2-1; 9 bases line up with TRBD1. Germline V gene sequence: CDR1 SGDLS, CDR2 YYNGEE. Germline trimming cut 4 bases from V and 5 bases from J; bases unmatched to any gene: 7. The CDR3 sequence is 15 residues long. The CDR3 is CASSTWTGANNEQFF. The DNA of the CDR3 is TGTGCCAGCAGCACCTGGACAGGGGCGAACAATGAGCAGTTCTTC.